One and the same sample provided the 30 T cell receptor beta chains below, sequenced in a study of prognosis after radiotherapy for stage I lung cancer. Multiplex PCR, run in two rounds, amplified TCR beta CDR3 from genomic DNA. Initially, in first-round PCR, primers specific to each TRBV and TRBJ gene were used. From the multiplex PCR reads, TCRdb called clonotypes with MiXCR, one entry per CDR3 protein. The sample consists of tens of thousands of distinct CDR3 sequences, roughly 45% of them appearing once. The specimen comprised PBMCs, sampled before or after stereotactic body radiation therapy (not recorded which). The receptor source for this set is a donor at least 50 years old with non-small cell lung cancer.

The count of this clonotype is one. A far larger clone is one base from this, pointing to a likely read error. The genes are TRBV7-2 and TRBJ2-7, with D uncertain. V was pared by 5 bases and J by 7 bases, with 21 bases between. This CDR3 is built from 15 residues. Germline V lookup: CDR1 SGHTA, CDR2 FQGNSA. CDR3 nucleotide sequence: TGTGCCAGCAGCCAAAACAGTAGCCCCTACAATGAGCAGTACTTC. Amino acids: CASSQNSSPYNEQYF.

The genes are TRBV7-9 and TRBJ1-4; 7 nucleotides match TRBD1. Germline V CDR1 and CDR2: SEHNR, FQNEAQ (reference sequence). V shed 1 base, J shed 5 bases, and the junction held 4 bases outside the gene matches. This CDR3 spans 15 amino acids. The CDR3 nucleotides read TGTGCCAGCAGCTTAGGGGACAGCGAAAATGAAAAACTGTTTTTT. Protein product: CASSLGDSENEKLFF.

With regard to this clonotype: One junction end disagrees with the germline gene, perhaps due to a read error. The chain combines TRBV28 with TRBJ1-5; 8 bases are a match to TRBD1. The CDR3 length is 15 residues. Per germline, CDR1 MDHEN and CDR2 SYDVKM. CDR3 loop: CASSLVRGRNQPHHF. The CDR3 DNA reads TGTGCCAGCAGTTTAGTCAGGGGGCGAAATCAGCCCCATCATTTT. The variable domain in full, with the rest retrieved from reference TRBV28 and TRBJ1-5, is DVKVTQSSRYLVKRTGEKVFLECVQDMDHENMFWYRQDPGLGLRLIYFSYDVKMKEKGDIPEGYSVSREKKERFSLILESASTNQTSMYLCASSLVRGRNQPHHFGDGTRLSIL.

This clonotype was observed many times. This sequence joins TRBV4-3 and TRBJ2-1; D might be TRBD1 or TRBD2, each matching 5 bases. Germline assignment: CDR1 LGHNA and CDR2 YSLEER. The CDR3 is 14 amino acids. Trimming pared 2 bases from V and 7 bases from J, leaving 12 bases between. The CDR3 DNA sequence: TGCGCCAGCAGCCAAACGGAATGGGGGAATGAGCAGTTCTTC. This translates into CASSQTEWGNEQFF.

For this clonotype: At one end the junction does not follow the germline gene, possibly because of a read error. The V and J genes are TRBV5-6 and TRBJ1-2, with D tentatively TRBD1 (6 bases). This CDR3 spans 15 amino acids. The germline CDR1 and CDR2 sequences are SGHDT and YYEEEE. As DNA, the CDR3 is TGTGCCAACAGCTTGGTAGTTGGGGGCAAATATGGCTACACCTTC. It translates to CANSLVVGGKYGYTF.

The V gene is TRBV6-1, the J gene TRBJ2-1, with 7 positions matching TRBD2. This CDR3 has 11 residues. The germline V gene has CDR1 MNHNS and CDR2 SASEGT. Germline trimming cut 5 bases from V and 15 bases from J; bases unmatched to any gene: 7. CDR3 in DNA: TGTGCCAGCAGTACAGCGGGAAGGTGGTTCTTC. It specifies CASSTAGRWFF.

Note on this clonotype: A junction end diverges from the germline sequence, so it may reflect a read error. V gene TRBV28 combines with J gene TRBJ1-5, with D unresolved. Germline CDR1 and CDR2: MDHEN and SYDVKM. This CDR3 region has 15 residues. CDR3 region: CASSFLWSSNQPHHF. In nucleotides, the CDR3 is TGTGCCAGCAGTTTTCTGTGGAGCAGCAATCAGCCCCATCATTTT.

The chain is built from TRBV6-1 and TRBJ2-7, with 7 bases identical to TRBD1. The CDR3 is made up of 13 amino acids. Germline trimming cut 6 bases from V and 4 bases from J; bases unmatched to any gene: 6. Germline V gene sequence: CDR1 MNHNS, CDR2 SASEGT. CDR3 protein: CASSWDSFYEQYF. CDR3 DNA: TGTGCCAGCAGCTGGGACAGCTTTTACGAGCAGTACTTC.

Note on this clonotype: One end of the junction fails to match germline, which may point to a read error. The chain employs TRBV7-8 and TRBJ2-2; weak D call: TRBD1 (6 bases). Germline V gene sequence: CDR1 SGHVS, CDR2 FQNEAQ. The CDR3 totals 18 residues. DNA of the CDR3: TGTGCCAGCAGCTGTGGAATTACAGGGCCCCGAGGCACCGCGGAGCTGTTTTTT. It encodes CASSCGITGPRGTAELFF.

On this clonotype itself: One junction end disagrees with the germline gene, perhaps due to a read error. The gene calls are TRBV6-5 and TRBJ1-5; D is uncertain. The CDR3 length is 17 residues. The germline gives CDR1 MNHEY, CDR2 SVGAGI. This CDR3 reads CAGSYSGGPGSNEPQHF. DNA of the CDR3: TGTGCCGGCAGTTACTCGGGAGGCCCGGGAAGCAATGAGCCCCAGCATTTT.

Only a few counts were recorded for this clonotype. The chain combines TRBV6-1 with TRBJ2-7; 7 positions agree with TRBD2. CDR3 length: 16 residues. Germline V lookup: CDR1 MNHNS, CDR2 SASEGT. J was trimmed by 0 bases and V by 4 bases; bases with no gene match: 9. CDR3: CASSGYRLALSYEQYF. The CDR3 DNA reads TGTGCCAGCAGTGGATACCGACTAGCCCTCTCCTACGAGCAGTACTTC.

This clonotype was observed a few times. The rearrangement joins TRBV11-2 to TRBJ2-3; a weak D match, TRBD1 (5 bases). Between the trimmed V and J ends, which lost 4 bases and 4 bases, there was a span of 18 bases. Germline loops: CDR1 SGHAT, CDR2 FQNNGV. CDR3 size: 16 residues. The CDR3 spells CASSWARSRGADTQYF. DNA for the CDR3: TGTGCCAGCAGCTGGGCCCGGTCAAGGGGCGCAGATACGCAGTATTTT.

This clonotype was recorded many times. This chain connects TRBV7-2 to TRBJ2-2; 16 bases match TRBD2. Germline CDR1 reads SGHTA; CDR2 reads FQGNSA. This CDR3 region has 20 residues. Trimming cost V 3 bases and J 3 bases; bases outside gene matches: 10. This CDR3 reads CASSLVGLAGGITDTGELFF. The CDR3 DNA reads as TGTGCCAGCAGCTTGGTGGGACTAGCGGGGGGGATCACTGACACCGGGGAGCTGTTTTTT.

This clonotype was detected many times. The V and J genes are TRBV11-2 and TRBJ2-1, with 7 positions matching TRBD2. The germline gives CDR1 SGHAT, CDR2 FQNNGV. This CDR3 contains 14 residues. The V segment lost 4 bases and the J segment 7 bases; nucleotides outside the gene matches: 7. CDR3 sequence (DNA): TGTGCCAGCAGCTCCCGGGGTAGCGGGAATGAGCAGTTCTTC. Amino acid sequence: CASSSRGSGNEQFF.

Details on this clonotype: A much larger clone is a single base away; this may be a read error. The rearrangement uses TRBV20-1 and TRBJ1-1; D is possibly TRBD1 (5 bases). This CDR3 contains 15 residues. From germline, CDR1 is DFQATT and CDR2 SNEGSKA (reference sequence). CDR3 nucleotides: TGCAGTGCTAGAATTAGTGGCAGGGTGGGGGTGGAAGCTCTCTTT. It is translated as CSARISGRVGVEALF.

The gene calls are TRBV11-3 and TRBJ2-7; 10 positions match TRBD1. The CDR3 contains 16 residues. J was trimmed by 6 bases and V by 2 bases; bases with no gene match: 10. Germline V gives CDR1 SGHNT, CDR2 YENEEA. The CDR3 sequence: CASSLLRDRGIGEQYF. The DNA of the CDR3 is TGTGCCAGCAGCTTACTCCGGGACAGGGGAATCGGCGAGCAGTACTTC.

This clonotype was counted at least ten times. The CDR3 region is CASSFPLRQDTFTDTQYF. DNA for the CDR3: TGTGCCAGCAGCTTCCCCTTAAGACAGGACACCTTTACAGATACGCAGTATTTT. V gene TRBV7-2 combines with J gene TRBJ2-3; maybe TRBD1 (6 bases). This CDR3 spans 18 amino acids. Deletions cut 3 bases from V and 3 bases from J, with 22 bases between. Germline values: CDR1 SGHTA, CDR2 FQGNSA.

In its sample, this clonotype was seen many times. V and J are TRBV2 and TRBJ1-1, with D possibly being TRBD1 (5 bases). The CDR3 consists of 14 residues. V was cut by 8 bases and J by 4 bases, with 17 bases left in between. The germline V gene encodes CDR1 SNHLY and CDR2 FYNNEI. The CDR3 loop reads CASSGYGQGTEAFF. The CDR3 coding sequence is TGTGCCAGCTCGGGCTACGGTCAGGGCACTGAAGCTTTCTTT.

The rearrangement links TRBV30 to TRBJ2-2, with D perhaps matching TRBD2 (6 bases). The CDR3 covers 15 residues. Trimming cost V 2 bases and J 7 bases, with 17 bases left between them. From germline, CDR1 is GTSNPN and CDR2 SVGIG (reference sequence). This chain's CDR3 is CAWSRTIGGGGELFF. CDR3 sequence (DNA): TGTGCCTGGAGTCGTACGATCGGGGGTGGCGGGGAGCTGTTTTTT.

By proportion, this clonotype is medium-sized. The V and J genes are TRBV6-5 and TRBJ1-6, with 8 bases that match TRBD1. Germline lookup yields CDR1 MNHEY and CDR2 SVGAGI. The CDR3 has 15 residues. Unmatched junction bases numbered 4, after V lost 6 bases and J lost 3 bases. In nucleotides, the CDR3 is TGTGCCAGCAGCTACGGACAGGGCTATAATTCACCCCTCCACTTT. Protein: CASSYGQGYNSPLHF.

The chain couples TRBV28 to TRBJ2-7; a possible D gene is TRBD1 (6 bases). Per the germline V gene, CDR1 is MDHEN and CDR2 is SYDVKM. This CDR3 contains 14 residues. V was shortened by 10 bases and J by 3 bases, with 19 bases between the two germline ends. CDR3 DNA: TGTGCCATCGTCCCCGGTACAGGGTTCTACGAGCAGTACTTC. Translating it yields CAIVPGTGFYEQYF.

The chain combines TRBV25-1 with TRBJ1-1; D might be TRBD1 (5 bases). Per the germline V gene, CDR1 is MGHDK and CDR2 is SYGVNS. The CDR3 contains 13 residues. The ends were cut back, 4 bases at V and 5 bases at J, with 11 bases in the middle. The CDR3 reads CASSGWAGTEAFF. CDR3 sequence (DNA): TGTGCCAGCAGTGGATGGGCAGGGACTGAAGCTTTCTTT.

The rearrangement uses TRBV20-1 and TRBJ2-1; 9 bases align to TRBD2. After removal of 0 bases from V and 9 bases from J, the junction contained 9 bases not matched to a gene. CDR3 length: 15 residues. Germline CDR1 is DFQATT and CDR2 is SNEGSKA (reference sequence). The CDR3 region has the DNA TGCAGTGCTAGAGATCAGGCGGGAGGGCGCGGTGAGCAGTTCTTC. It yields the protein CSARDQAGGRGEQFF.

V is TRBV12-3 or TRBV12-4 and J is TRBJ1-2, with D maybe TRBD1 (5 bases). V lost 6 bases to trimming and J lost 8 bases, with 22 bases between them. The CDR3 has 15 residues. The CDR3 sequence: CASSSTGTVCHGYTF. The CDR3 coding sequence is TGTGCCAGCAGCTCTACAGGTACGGTATGCCACGGCTACACCTTC.

In regard to this clonotype: One end of the junction fails to match germline, which may point to a read error. This chain joins TRBV6-2 or TRBV6-3 and TRBJ1-2; 7 nucleotides match TRBD1. Looked up from germline, CDR1 is MNHEY and CDR2 is SVGEGT. This CDR3 contains 15 residues. As DNA, the CDR3 is TGTGCCAGCATTTACTCGCAGCTCAGGGGGGATGGCTACACCTTC. Amino acid sequence: CASIYSQLRGDGYTF.

The V and J genes are TRBV18 and TRBJ2-1; either TRBD1 or TRBD2 may supply D (5 bases each). The CDR3 extends over 14 amino acids. Germline V gives CDR1 KGHSH, CDR2 LQKENI. V was cut by 4 bases and J by 1 base, with 8 bases left in between. CDR3 amino acids: CASSLGGSYNEQFF. The DNA of the CDR3 is TGTGCCAGCTCACTTGGGGGATCCTACAATGAGCAGTTCTTC.

This sequence joins TRBV7-2 and TRBJ2-2; D is uncertain. The CDR3 loop spans 14 amino acids. The V end lost 5 bases, the J end lost 11 bases, and 18 bases lay between the germline ends. CDR1 and CDR2 (germline): SGHTA, FQGNSA. CDR3 amino acids: CASSPTGWIGELFF. The CDR3 bases are TGTGCCAGCAGCCCGACTGGGTGGATCGGTGAGCTGTTTTTT.

In regard to this clonotype: Since a far larger clone is one base different, this is likely a read error. The V and J genes are TRBV6-4 and TRBJ2-5, with D possibly matching TRBD1 (5 bases). CDR3 size: 14 residues. Germline CDR1 and CDR2: MRHNA and SNTAGT. For the CDR3, the DNA is TGTGCCAGCAACCAACCAGGGATTGTCGAGAACCAGTACTTC. The encoded protein is CASNQPGIVENQYF.

The V call is TRBV6-1, the J call TRBJ2-7; the match to TRBD2 covers 8 bases. V was clipped by 5 bases and J by 0 bases; unmatched bases: 6. CDR3 size: 15 residues. Per the germline V gene, CDR1 is MNHNS and CDR2 is SASEGT. This chain's CDR3 is CASSPTSGYSYEQYF. DNA for the CDR3: TGTGCCAGCAGTCCTACTAGCGGCTACTCCTACGAGCAGTACTTC.

This clonotype has ten or more counts. The CDR3 DNA is TGTGCCAGTAGCATCTCGGCGGCACTGGGGGAGACCCAGTACTTC. Translating gives CASSISAALGETQYF. The V and J genes are TRBV19 and TRBJ2-5; D call uncertain. CDR1 and CDR2 (germline): LNHDA, SQIVND (reference sequence). V was pared by 6 bases and J by 5 bases, with 19 bases between. This CDR3 contains 15 residues.